This T cell receptor beta chain was captured in a study of shared clonotypes between healthy human individuals. CD45RO-negative cells were positively selected for CCR7, leaving out terminally differentiated effector memory CD45RA+ cells. The donor population consisted of healthy HIV-negative adults with no recent acute infections or vaccinations. The sample holds one count of this clone. Its antigen is not identified. The CDR3 is 13 residues long. Germline V lookup: CDR1 SQVTM, CDR2 ANQGSEA. The ends were cut back, 4 bases at V and 0 bases at J, with 6 bases in the middle. The repertoire was sequenced with immunoSEQ multiplex PCR; TCRdb's copy has only in-frame clones and lacks some. The sample lists hundreds of thousands of clones, 96% occurring once. Overall study findings and caveats: Sampling covered nothing but blood. Tissue TCR repertoires likely differ from those found in blood. Having only a few donors restricted how much genetic and exposure-history diversity was captured. The naive CD4 repertoires of a few donors were compared, and roughly 5% of clonotypes were shared.

The TCR comes from a man aged 30 to 45 in good health. What was sequenced was naive CD8+ T cells sorted from blood. The chain employs TRBV29-1 and TRBJ2-2; D uncertain. CDR3 DNA: TGCAGCGTTGCTCTAGCGAACACCGGGGAGCTGTTTTTT. This sequence encodes CSVALANTGELFF.